The source of this T cell receptor beta chain is a study of human T cells and chemical hapten exposure. The study extracted total RNA from unfractionated whole blood. Trimming removed 3 bases from V and 3 bases from J, with 15 bases in between. Per the germline V gene, CDR1 is SGHAT and CDR2 is FQNNGV. This CDR3 region has 15 residues. How the authors handled the data: A per-sample median of around 100,000 TCRs was observed, with counts ranging from 23,224 to 690,600. TCRdb redid the calling of the 5' RACE reads with MiXCR, one entry per CDR3 protein. V and J calls and clone size were set by TCRdb, not the authors. The data contain roughly 120,000 distinct CDR3 sequences, roughly 19% of them seen just once; the ten biggest clones take up about 3%.

The chain links TRBV11-2 to TRBJ2-7, with D unresolved. The TCR comes from a human donor in good health. In DNA form, the CDR3 reads TGTGCCAGCAGCTTGGTTTTTAAGTCCAGCTACGAGCAGTACTTC. Its protein is CASSLVFKSSYEQYF.